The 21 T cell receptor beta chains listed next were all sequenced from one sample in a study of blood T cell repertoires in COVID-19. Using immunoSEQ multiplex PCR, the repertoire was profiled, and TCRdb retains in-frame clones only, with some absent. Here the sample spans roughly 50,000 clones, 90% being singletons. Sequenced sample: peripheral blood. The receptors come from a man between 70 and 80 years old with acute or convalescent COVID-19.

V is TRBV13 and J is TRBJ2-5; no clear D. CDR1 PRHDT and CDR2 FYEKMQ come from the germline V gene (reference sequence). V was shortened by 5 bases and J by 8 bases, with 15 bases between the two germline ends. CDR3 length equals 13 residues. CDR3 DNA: TGTGCCAGCAGCCAAGACAAGTTAGAAACCCAGTACTTC. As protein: CASSQDKLETQYF. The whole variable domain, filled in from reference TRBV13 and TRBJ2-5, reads AAGVIQSPRHLIKEKRETATLKCYPIPRHDTVYWYQQGPGQDPQFLISFYEKMQSDKGSIPDRFSAQQFSDYHSELNMSSLELGDSALYFCASSQDKLETQYFGPGTRLLVL.

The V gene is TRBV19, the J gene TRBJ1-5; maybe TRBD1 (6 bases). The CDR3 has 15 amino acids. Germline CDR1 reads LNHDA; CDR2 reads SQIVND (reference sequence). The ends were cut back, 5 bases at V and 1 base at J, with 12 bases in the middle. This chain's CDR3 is CASSPSGGSNQPQHF. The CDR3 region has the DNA TGTGCCAGTAGTCCGTCTGGGGGCAGCAATCAGCCCCAGCATTTT.

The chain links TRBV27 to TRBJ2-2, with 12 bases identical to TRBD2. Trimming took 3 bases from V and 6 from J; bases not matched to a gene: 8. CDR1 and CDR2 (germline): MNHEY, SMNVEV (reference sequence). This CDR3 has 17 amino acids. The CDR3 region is CASSFHASGGAAGELFF. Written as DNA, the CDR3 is TGTGCCAGCAGTTTTCACGCTAGCGGGGGGGCAGCCGGGGAGCTGTTTTTT.

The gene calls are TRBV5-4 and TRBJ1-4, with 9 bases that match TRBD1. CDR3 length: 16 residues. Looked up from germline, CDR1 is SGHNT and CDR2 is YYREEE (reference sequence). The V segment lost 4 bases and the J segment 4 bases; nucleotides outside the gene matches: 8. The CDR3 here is CASSTKKGQGNEKLFF. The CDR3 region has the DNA TGTGCCAGCAGCACGAAAAAGGGACAGGGTAATGAAAAACTGTTTTTT.

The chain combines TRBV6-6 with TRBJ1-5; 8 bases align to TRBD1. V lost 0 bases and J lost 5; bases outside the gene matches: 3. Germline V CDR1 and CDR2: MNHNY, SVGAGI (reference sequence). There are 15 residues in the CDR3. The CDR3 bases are TGTGCCAGCAGTTACTCGCTGACAGGGGATCAGCCCCAGCATTTT. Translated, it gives CASSYSLTGDQPQHF.

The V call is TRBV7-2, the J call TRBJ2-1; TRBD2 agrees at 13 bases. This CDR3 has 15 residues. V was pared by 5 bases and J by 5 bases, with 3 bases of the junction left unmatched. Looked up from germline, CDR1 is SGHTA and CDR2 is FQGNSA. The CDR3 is CASSPGLAGNNEQFF. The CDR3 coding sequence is TGTGCCAGCAGCCCGGGACTAGCGGGGAACAATGAGCAGTTCTTC.

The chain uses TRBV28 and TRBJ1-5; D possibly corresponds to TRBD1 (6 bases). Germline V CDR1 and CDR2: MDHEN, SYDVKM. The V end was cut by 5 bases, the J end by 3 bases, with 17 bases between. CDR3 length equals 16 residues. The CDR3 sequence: CASSGRDTNTNQPQHF. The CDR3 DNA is TGTGCCAGCAGTGGCCGGGACACAAACACCAATCAGCCCCAGCATTTT.

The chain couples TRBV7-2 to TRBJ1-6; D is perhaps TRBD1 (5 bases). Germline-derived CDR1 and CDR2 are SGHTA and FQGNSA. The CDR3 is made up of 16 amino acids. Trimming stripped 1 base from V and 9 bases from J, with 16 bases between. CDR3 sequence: CASSLVARGVGSPLHF. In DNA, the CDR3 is TGTGCCAGCAGCTTAGTCGCCCGGGGGGTCGGTTCACCCCTCCACTTT. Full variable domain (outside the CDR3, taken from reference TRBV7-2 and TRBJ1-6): GAGVSQSPSNKVTEKGKDVELRCDPISGHTALYWYRQSLGQGLEFLIYFQGNSAPDKSGLPSDRFSAERTGGSVSTLTIQRTQQEDSAVYLCASSLVARGVGSPLHFGNGTRLTVT.

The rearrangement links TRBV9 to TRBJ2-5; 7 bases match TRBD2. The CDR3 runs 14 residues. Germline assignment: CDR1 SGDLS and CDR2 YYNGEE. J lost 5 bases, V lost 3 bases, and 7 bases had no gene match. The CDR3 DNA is TGTGCCAGCAGCGCCGGACTAGATCCGGAGACCCAGTACTTC. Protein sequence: CASSAGLDPETQYF.

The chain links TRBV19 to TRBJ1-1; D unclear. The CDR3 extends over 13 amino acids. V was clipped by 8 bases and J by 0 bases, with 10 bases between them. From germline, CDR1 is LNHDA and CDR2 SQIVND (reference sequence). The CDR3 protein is CASGPRMNTEAFF. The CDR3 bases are TGTGCCAGTGGGCCCAGAATGAACACTGAAGCTTTCTTT.

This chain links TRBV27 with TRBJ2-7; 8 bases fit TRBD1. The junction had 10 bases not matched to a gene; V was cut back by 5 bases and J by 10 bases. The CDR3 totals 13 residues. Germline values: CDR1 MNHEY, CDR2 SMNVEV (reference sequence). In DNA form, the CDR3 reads TGTGCCAGCAGTGCTAGAGGACAGGGTGGACAGTACTTC. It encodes CASSARGQGGQYF.

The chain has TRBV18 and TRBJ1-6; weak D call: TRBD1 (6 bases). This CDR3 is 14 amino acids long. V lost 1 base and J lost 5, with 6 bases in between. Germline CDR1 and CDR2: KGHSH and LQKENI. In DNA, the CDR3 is TGTGCCAGCTCACCACGGACAGATAATTCACCCCTCCACTTT. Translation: CASSPRTDNSPLHF.

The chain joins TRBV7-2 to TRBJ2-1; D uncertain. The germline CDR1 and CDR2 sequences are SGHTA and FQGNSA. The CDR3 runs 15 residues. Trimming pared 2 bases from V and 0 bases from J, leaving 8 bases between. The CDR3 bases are TGTGCCAGCAGCTTATTCTCAGGCTCCTACAATGAGCAGTTCTTC. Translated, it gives CASSLFSGSYNEQFF.

The CDR3 protein is CASRLDRGLSVSSYEQYF. In DNA, the CDR3 is TGTGCCAGCCGCCTGGACAGGGGGCTTTCCGTTTCGTCCTACGAGCAGTACTTC. The chain carries TRBV18 and TRBJ2-7; 11 nucleotides agree with TRBD1. This CDR3 has 18 residues. V lost 8 bases and J lost 1; bases outside the gene matches: 16. Germline V lookup: CDR1 KGHSH, CDR2 LQKENI. Full variable domain (outside the CDR3, taken from reference TRBV18 and TRBJ2-7): NAGVMQNPRHLVRRRGQEARLRCSPMKGHSHVYWYRQLPEEGLKFMVYLQKENIIDESGMPKERFSAEFPKEGPSILRIQQVVRGDSAAYFCASRLDRGLSVSSYEQYFGPGTRLTVT.

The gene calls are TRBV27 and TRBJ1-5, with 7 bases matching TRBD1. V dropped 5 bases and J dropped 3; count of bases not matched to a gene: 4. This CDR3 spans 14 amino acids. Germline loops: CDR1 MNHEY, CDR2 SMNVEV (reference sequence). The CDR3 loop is CASSAQGDNQPQHF. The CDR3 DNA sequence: TGTGCCAGCAGTGCCCAGGGGGACAATCAGCCCCAGCATTTT.

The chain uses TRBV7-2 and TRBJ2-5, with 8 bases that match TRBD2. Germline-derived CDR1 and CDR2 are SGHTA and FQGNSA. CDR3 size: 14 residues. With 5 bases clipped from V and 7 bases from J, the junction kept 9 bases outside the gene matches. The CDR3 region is CASSTRTSLGTQYF. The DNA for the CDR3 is TGTGCCAGCAGCACTCGGACTAGCTTAGGGACCCAGTACTTC.

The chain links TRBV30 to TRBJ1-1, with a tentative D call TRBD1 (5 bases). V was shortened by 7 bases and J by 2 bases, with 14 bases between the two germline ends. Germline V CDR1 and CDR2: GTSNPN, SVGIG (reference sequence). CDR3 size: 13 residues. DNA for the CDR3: TGTGCCTTAACTCGGGACTCCAACACTGAAGCTTTCTTT. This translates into CALTRDSNTEAFF.

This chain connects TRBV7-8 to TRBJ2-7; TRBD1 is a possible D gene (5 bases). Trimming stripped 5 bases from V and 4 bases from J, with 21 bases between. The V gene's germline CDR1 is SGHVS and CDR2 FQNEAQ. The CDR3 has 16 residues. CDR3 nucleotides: TGTGCCAGCAGCCCACCAGACGGCAGGGTGGTATACGAGCAGTACTTC. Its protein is CASSPPDGRVVYEQYF.

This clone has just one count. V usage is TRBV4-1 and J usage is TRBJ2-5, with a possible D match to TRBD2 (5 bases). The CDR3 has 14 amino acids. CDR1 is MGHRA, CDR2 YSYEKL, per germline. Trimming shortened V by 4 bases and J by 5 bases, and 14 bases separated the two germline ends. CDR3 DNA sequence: TGCGCCAGCAGCCCTTCTCCGGGGTCGGAGACCCAGTACTTC. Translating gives CASSPSPGSETQYF.

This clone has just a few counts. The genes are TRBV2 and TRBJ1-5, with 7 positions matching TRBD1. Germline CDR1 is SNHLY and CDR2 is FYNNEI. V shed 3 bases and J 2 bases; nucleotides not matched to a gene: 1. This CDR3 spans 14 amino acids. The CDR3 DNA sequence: TGTGCCAGCAGTGACGGACAGGGCAATCAGCCCCAGCATTTT. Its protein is CASSDGQGNQPQHF.

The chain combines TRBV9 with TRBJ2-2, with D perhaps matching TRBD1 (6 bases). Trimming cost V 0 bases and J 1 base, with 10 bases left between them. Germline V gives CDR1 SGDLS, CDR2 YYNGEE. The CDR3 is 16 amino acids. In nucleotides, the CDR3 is TGTGCCAGCAGCGTAGCAGCGACAGGGAACACCGGGGAGCTGTTTTTT. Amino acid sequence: CASSVAATGNTGELFF.